This TCR beta chain was observed in a study of CD8+CD57+ T cells in acquired aplastic anemia (dated by TCRdb to the late 2010s). For context, the study as a whole: CD8+CD57+ expansion was defined as a frequency above the mean frequency observed in healthy subjects. The full study reports these points: Although 25 to 30 CD8+ CDR3 sequences were shared by patients and controls, these sequences appeared highly expressed in patients and within the immunodominant clones of patients. Between patients and healthy controls, no significant difference in CD8+ Simpson's diversity was found (P=0.060). In patients, decreased diversity was observed in CD8+CD57+ cells compared with total CD4+ and CD8+ cell pools.

V has 6 bases trimmed and J has 2 bases trimmed; junction bases matching no gene number 8. As encoded in the germline V gene, CDR1 is MNHNS while CDR2 is SASEGT. Including cysteine and phenylalanine, the CDR3 has 15 amino acids. The CDR3 DNA has 45 bases and is translated from base 1. To note about this clonotype: Its binding antigen is unknown. No clone much larger than this one lies a single base away; base qualities are absent.

Profiling of TCR beta VDJ combinations and CDR3 sequences used genomic DNA as the template. TCR repertoire sequencing was run on an Illumina HiSeq 2000. Per the original workflow: TRBV/TRBJ rearrangement plots, CDR3 size and DJ length profiles, and Simpson's diversity index were used to evaluate the repertoires. Whichever DNA sequence was most abundant in the deep sequencing data was defined as the immunodominant clone. CDR3 amino acid sequences were checked for sharing across subjects and were also compared against the VDJdb database and published repertoires. TCRdb ran its own pipeline on the public reads, namely fastp trimming at Q25 and MiXCR clone calling, and kept in-frame beta chains. Every CDR3 protein is listed once, alongside the most common genes and DNA of its rows. The V and J calls shown here were made by TCRdb, not taken from the authors' results. The sample table holds roughly 17,000 distinct CDR3 sequences, of which over 35% were seen once. The top ten hold 80% to 90% of the sample.

The patients picked for sequencing were ones in whom flow cytometry had shown an expansion of CD8+CD57+ cells. For 2 of the 12 patients, enough cells were available to additionally sequence CD8+CD57+ effector memory cells. All patients had severe acquired aplastic anemia diagnosed by International Study of Aplastic Anemia and Agranulocytosis and Camitta criteria. At the time blood was sampled, none of the patients had received any therapy. CD8+CD57+ cells were enriched with beads, and a mean of approximately 1.5 ug of DNA was obtained. TCR repertoires of sorted CD4+ and CD8+ blood T cells from severe aplastic anemia patients and healthy subjects were deep-sequenced in the study. Patients were enrolled in the USA under clinicaltrials.gov protocols 00001620, 01623167, 00001397, 00071045, 00081523 and 00961064. Ficoll-Paque density gradient centrifugation was used to isolate peripheral blood mononuclear cells.

Sequencing was performed on CD8+CD57+ T cells sorted from PBMCs. The sample's cell subset or site, from its label and the paper: bead-enriched CD8+CD57+ effector memory T cells from SAA patients. The sequence joins TRBV6-1 to TRBJ2-3, with 7 bases matching TRBD2. The receptor was derived from a human donor with aplastic anemia. The CDR3 protein: CASRSLAAFTDTQYF. The nucleotide sequence reads TGTGCCAGCAGATCCCTAGCGGCCTTCACAGATACGCAGTATTTT.